These 4 T cell receptor beta chains were all obtained from the same sample, sequenced in a study of cytomegalovirus exposure and HLA in healthy donors. PCR employed 60 Vbeta and 13 Jbeta primers. Clones were sequenced by immunoSEQ multiplex PCR, and TCRdb holds only the in-frame ones, with some missing. The sample holds more than 150,000 clones, roughly 88% seen once. Sequencing used PBMCs. The receptors derive from a woman between 18 and 30 years old in good health and CMV-seronegative.

The CDR3 is CASTGAQNTEAFF. CDR3 DNA: TGTGCCAGCACAGGGGCGCAGAACACTGAAGCTTTCTTT. The V gene is TRBV25-1, the J gene TRBJ1-1; D might be TRBD1 (6 bases). This CDR3 is built from 13 residues. The germline V gene has CDR1 MGHDK and CDR2 SYGVNS. Deletions cut 7 bases from V and 1 base from J, with 10 bases between.

V is TRBV21-1 and J is TRBJ2-1; TRBD2 is the table's D call and was not checked against the DNA. TRBV21-1 is assigned pseudogene status. This CDR3 comprises 16 residues. CDR3 in amino acids: CASSKRRPSGYNEQFF. CDR3 DNA sequence: TGTGCCAGCAGCAAACGTAGGCCTAGCGGCTACAATGAGCAGTTCTTC.

This rearrangement joins TRBV6-5 to TRBJ1-2, with a possible D match to TRBD1 (6 bases). This CDR3 is built from 13 residues. V was trimmed by 6 bases and J by 2 bases, leaving 10 bases between them. The germline V gene encodes CDR1 MNHEY and CDR2 SVGAGI. The CDR3 region has the DNA TGTGCCAGCAGACTCGGACAGAACTATGGCTACACCTTC. Protein sequence: CASRLGQNYGYTF.

The rearrangement uses TRBV19 and TRBJ2-1, with TRBD1 matching over 10 bases. CDR3 length equals 15 residues. Trimming removed 6 bases from V and 6 bases from J; junction bases left unmatched: 8. Germline V CDR1 and CDR2: LNHDA, SQIVND (reference sequence). The CDR3 is CASRMTGGSVNEQFF. The CDR3 DNA follows: TGTGCCAGTAGAATGACAGGGGGCTCCGTCAATGAGCAGTTCTTC. The full variable domain, rest sourced from reference TRBV19 and TRBJ2-1, is DGGITQSPKYLFRKEGQNVTLSCEQNLNHDAMYWYRQDPGQGLRLIYYSQIVNDFQKGDIAEGYSVSREKKESFPLTVTSAQKNPTAFYLCASRMTGGSVNEQFFGPGTRLTVL.